The T cell receptor (beta chain) under discussion was sequenced for a study of blood T cells in healthy people across ages. A second roughly 7 to 11 cycle PCR used barcoded and J-beta primers. The authors tagged each cDNA molecule using a template-switch adaptor with 12 random nucleotides. TCRdb re-called the 5' RACE reads with MiXCR, one entry per CDR3 protein. The data show 780,000 or so distinct CDR3 sequences, about 53% seen once. The V and J ends lost 1 base and 2 bases respectively, with 9 bases between them. The V gene's germline CDR1 is MGHRA and CDR2 YSYEKL. The CDR3 spans 14 residues. The sample consisted of blood. This sequence joins TRBV4-1 and TRBJ2-7; D possibly corresponds to TRBD1 (6 bases). The source is a man older than 75 in good health. The CDR3 here is CASSQGQVPYEQYF. CDR3 nucleotides: TGCGCCAGCAGCCAAGGACAGGTCCCCTACGAGCAGTACTTC.